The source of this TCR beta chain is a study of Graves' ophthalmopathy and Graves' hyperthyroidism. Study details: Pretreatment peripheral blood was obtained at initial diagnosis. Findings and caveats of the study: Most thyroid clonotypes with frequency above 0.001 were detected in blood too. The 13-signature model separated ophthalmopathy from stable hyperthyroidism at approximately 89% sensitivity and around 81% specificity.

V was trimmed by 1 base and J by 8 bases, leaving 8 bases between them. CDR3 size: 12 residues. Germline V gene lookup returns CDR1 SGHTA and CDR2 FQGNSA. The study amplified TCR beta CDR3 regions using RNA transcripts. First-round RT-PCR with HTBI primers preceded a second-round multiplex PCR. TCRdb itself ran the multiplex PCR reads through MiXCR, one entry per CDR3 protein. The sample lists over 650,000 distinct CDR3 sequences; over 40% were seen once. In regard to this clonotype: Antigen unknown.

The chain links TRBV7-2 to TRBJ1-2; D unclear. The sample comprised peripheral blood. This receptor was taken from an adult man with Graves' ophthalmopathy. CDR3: CASSLVSWGYTF. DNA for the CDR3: TGTGCCAGCAGCTTAGTCAGCTGGGGCTACACCTTC.